One and the same sample provided the 24 T cell receptor beta chains below, sequenced in a study of blood T cell repertoires in COVID-19. Some clones are missing from TCRdb's copy, which holds only in-frame ones; the method was immunoSEQ multiplex PCR. In the table there are about 100,000 clones, approximately 91% of which are singletons. The sequenced sample consisted of peripheral blood. The receptors shown here come from a man in his fifties with active COVID-19.

This clone was recorded once. The CDR3 sequence is CASSQSGRGNEKLFF. DNA of the CDR3: TGTGCCAGCAGCCAATCCGGGCGGGGGAATGAAAAACTGTTTTTT. The V gene is TRBV16, the J gene TRBJ1-4, with a weak D call TRBD1 (5 bases). Germline values: CDR1 KGHSY, CDR2 FQNENV. V lost 0 bases, J lost 5 bases, and 10 bases lay in between. The CDR3 contains 15 residues.

The gene calls are TRBV30 and TRBJ1-1; TRBD1 is a possible D gene (5 bases). CDR1 is GTSNPN, CDR2 SVGIG, per germline (reference sequence). The V end lost 2 bases, the J end lost 1 base, and 17 bases lay between the germline ends. This CDR3 region has 16 residues. This CDR3 is CAWSQNPGHQNTEAFF. The CDR3 coding sequence is TGTGCCTGGAGTCAGAACCCAGGACACCAGAACACTGAAGCTTTCTTT.

In this sample, this clone turned up once. CDR3 sequence: CASSASTGGFKLFF. The CDR3 DNA follows: TGTGCCAGCAGCGCGTCGACAGGGGGTTTCAAACTGTTTTTT. The chain links TRBV9 to TRBJ1-4; 9 nucleotides match TRBD1. Germline-derived CDR1 and CDR2 are SGDLS and YYNGEE. Losses at the gene ends were 3 bases for V and 11 bases for J; bases not matched to a gene: 8. This CDR3 has 14 residues.

In its sample, this clone was seen once. The J gene is TRBJ2-7, the V gene TRBV27; TRBD1 aligns across 8 bases. Unmatched junction bases numbered 11, after V lost 10 bases and J lost 3 bases. The CDR3 loop spans 14 amino acids. Germline loops: CDR1 MNHEY, CDR2 SMNVEV (reference sequence). The CDR3 sequence: CATAPPGQDYEQYF. DNA for the CDR3: TGTGCCACCGCACCCCCGGGACAGGACTACGAGCAGTACTTC.

The chain couples TRBV12-5 to TRBJ2-5, with TRBD2 matching 11 bases. CDR1 is LGHNT and CDR2 is FRNRAP in the germline V gene. Trimming took 6 bases from V and 2 from J; bases not matched to a gene: 5. CDR3 length: 15 residues. Written as DNA, the CDR3 is TGTGCTAGTGGGTTAGCGGGGGGGACACAAGAGACCCAGTACTTC. Translating it yields CASGLAGGTQETQYF.

The count of this clone is one. V gene TRBV28 combines with J gene TRBJ2-3; 7 bases line up with TRBD2. From germline, CDR1 is MDHEN and CDR2 SYDVKM. The ends lost 3 bases at V and 4 bases at J; junction bases unmatched: 7. The CDR3 sequence is 15 residues long. The DNA of the CDR3 is TGTGCCAGCAGTTTCCCCGGACTAGACGCAGATACGCAGTATTTT. It translates to CASSFPGLDADTQYF.

This clone was found a few times. The chain employs TRBV27 and TRBJ1-2; 8 nucleotides match TRBD1. This CDR3 spans 15 amino acids. The V and J ends lost 5 bases and 8 bases, in that order; junction bases with no gene match: 13. Germline lookup yields CDR1 MNHEY and CDR2 SMNVEV (reference sequence). CDR3 coding DNA: TGTGCCAGCAGTCCCGCGCCAGGGGGCGTAAGCGGCTACACCTTC. It encodes CASSPAPGGVSGYTF.

The gene calls are TRBV7-3 and TRBJ2-3; D is undetermined. Germline V lookup: CDR1 SGHTA, CDR2 FQGTGA. Trimming removed 1 base at V and 5 bases at J, with 10 bases between. The CDR3 consists of 14 residues. The CDR3 DNA reads as TGTGCCAGCAGCTTAAAGGCAGGCCAAGATACGCAGTATTTT. Translating it yields CASSLKAGQDTQYF.

This clone was detected once. V gene TRBV30 combines with J gene TRBJ2-2, with 7 positions matching TRBD2. With V trimmed by 3 bases and J by 5 bases, 9 bases remained unmatched. Germline CDR1 is GTSNPN and CDR2 is SVGIG (reference sequence). CDR3 length: 15 residues. The CDR3 region is CAWRRGSLWTGELFF. The CDR3, as DNA: TGTGCCTGGAGGCGCGGGAGTCTTTGGACCGGGGAGCTGTTTTTT. Based on the CDR3 plus reference TRBV30 and TRBJ2-2, the full variable domain is SQTIHQWPATLVQPVGSPLSLECTVEGTSNPNLYWYRQAAGRGLQLLFYSVGIGQISSEVPQNLSASRPQDRQFILSSKKLLLSDSGFYLCAWRRGSLWTGELFFGEGSRLTVL.

This chain joins TRBV18 and TRBJ1-1, with 8 bases fitting TRBD1. CDR1 KGHSH and CDR2 LQKENI come from the germline V gene. The ends lost 1 base at V and 1 base at J; junction bases unmatched: 2. The CDR3 sequence is 15 residues long. Written as DNA, the CDR3 is TGTGCCAGCTCACCACAAGGACAGGGGAACACTGAAGCTTTCTTT. Its translation is CASSPQGQGNTEAFF.

The rearrangement joins TRBV12-3 or TRBV12-4 to TRBJ1-1; D unclear. V dropped 5 bases and J dropped 5 bases, with 9 bases sitting between them. This CDR3 contains 12 residues. CDR3: CASSRVITEAFF. Here the CDR3 DNA reads TGTGCCAGCAGTCGAGTCATTACTGAAGCTTTCTTT.

The table lists this clone with a count of one. This chain connects TRBV5-5 to TRBJ2-5; TRBD2 agrees at 8 bases. This CDR3 is 17 amino acids long. J was trimmed by 1 base and V by 0 bases; bases with no gene match: 8. The germline V gene has CDR1 SGHKS and CDR2 YYEKEE (reference sequence). The CDR3: CASSLGERAGAQETQYF. CDR3 bases: TGTGCCAGCAGCTTGGGGGAACGAGCGGGGGCCCAAGAGACCCAGTACTTC.

This chain links TRBV12-3 or TRBV12-4 with TRBJ1-1, with D unclear. This CDR3 has 13 residues. V was pared by 6 bases and J by 4 bases, with 12 bases between. The CDR3 DNA follows: TGTGCCAGCAGCTTAATATCGGGCACTGAAGCTTTCTTT. Translation gives CASSLISGTEAFF.

The CDR3 DNA reads as TGTGCCAGCTCACCACTAGCGGGAGGCGGCACAGATACGCAGTATTTT. Its protein product is CASSPLAGGGTDTQYF. This chain uses TRBV18 with TRBJ2-3; 10 nucleotides align to TRBD2. With V trimmed by 1 base and J by 1 base, 2 bases remained unmatched. Per germline, CDR1 KGHSH and CDR2 LQKENI. The CDR3 is 16 residues long.

There are a few counts of this clone. The rearrangement links TRBV7-9 to TRBJ2-2, with TRBD1 matching over 11 bases. Germline values: CDR1 SEHNR, CDR2 FQNEAQ (reference sequence). The CDR3 runs to 15 residues. V lost 6 bases to trimming and J lost 7 bases; unmatched junction nucleotides: 7. The CDR3 sequence is CASREDRGLDGELFF. CDR3 nucleotide sequence: TGTGCCAGCAGAGAGGACAGGGGGCTGGACGGGGAGCTGTTTTTT.

The chain joins TRBV20-1 to TRBJ1-1, with D uncertain. The CDR3 extends over 11 amino acids. V lost 5 bases, J lost 2 bases, and 6 bases lay in between. Germline CDR1 reads DFQATT; CDR2 reads SNEGSKA (reference sequence). The CDR3 coding sequence is TGCAGTGCTCCCTATAACACTGAAGCTTTCTTT. Its protein is CSAPYNTEAFF.

V gene TRBV5-8 combines with J gene TRBJ2-1; D not resolved. Trimming removed 1 base at V and 3 bases at J, with 5 bases between. This CDR3 is built from 13 residues. The germline gives CDR1 SGHTS, CDR2 YDEGEE. The CDR3 DNA is TGTGCCAGCAGCTTGCGTTACTACAATGAGCAGTTCTTC. Encoded protein: CASSLRYYNEQFF.

The V gene is TRBV6-4, the J gene TRBJ1-2; 10 nucleotides match TRBD1. V trimming: 2 bases; J trimming: 2 bases; junction bases outside the gene matches: 2. This CDR3 spans 15 amino acids. Germline values: CDR1 MRHNA, CDR2 SNTAGT. The CDR3 DNA is TGTGCCAGCAGTGACCCGGACAGGGGGAACTATGGCTACACCTTC. Protein product: CASSDPDRGNYGYTF.

V and J are TRBV7-8 and TRBJ2-5; 13 bases are shared with TRBD2. CDR3 size: 17 residues. In germline, CDR1 is SGHVS, CDR2 FQNEAQ. The V gene end was trimmed by 3 bases and the J gene end by 6 bases; junction bases not matched to a gene: 10. In nucleotides, the CDR3 is TGTGCCAGCAGCTTCGCTTGGACTAGCGGGAGTGGGAAGACCCAGTACTTC. As protein: CASSFAWTSGSGKTQYF.

The chain combines TRBV15 with TRBJ2-5, with a possible D match to TRBD1 (6 bases). The germline V gene has CDR1 LNHNV and CDR2 YYDKDF (reference sequence). V lost 3 bases and J 4 bases, leaving 12 bases between the germline ends. The CDR3 consists of 14 residues. DNA for the CDR3: TGTGCCACCAGCAGCAGGGGAATTCTAGAGACCCAGTACTTC. It codes for CATSSRGILETQYF.

The chain couples TRBV7-2 to TRBJ2-3; possible D gene TRBD1, 5 bases. Germline assignment: CDR1 SGHTA and CDR2 FQGNSA. The germline V and J ends were trimmed by 5 bases and 2 bases, with 11 bases remaining between them. This CDR3 is built from 14 residues. The CDR3 reads CASSLQAATDTQYF. CDR3 nucleotides: TGTGCCAGCAGCCTACAGGCAGCCACAGATACGCAGTATTTT.

The V and J genes are TRBV3-1 (or the pseudogene TRBV3-2) and TRBJ1-5; D is unresolved. The CDR3 runs 15 residues. Germline assignment: CDR1 LGHDT and CDR2 YNNKEL (reference sequence). V was cut by 4 bases and J by 2 bases, with 12 bases left in between. CDR3 coding DNA: TGTGCCAGCAGCCCGGCGGTGACGGGCAATCAGCCCCAGCATTTT. It yields the protein CASSPAVTGNQPQHF.

V and J are TRBV11-2 and TRBJ2-1, with 12 bases that match TRBD2. CDR1 and CDR2 (germline): SGHAT, FQNNGV. Trimming removed 1 base from V and 7 bases from J; junction bases left unmatched: 2. The CDR3 has 15 amino acids. This CDR3 reads CASSLGTSGTNEQFF. CDR3 in DNA: TGTGCCAGCAGCTTAGGGACTAGCGGGACAAATGAGCAGTTCTTC.

The chain employs TRBV5-1 and TRBJ1-2; the match to TRBD1 covers 7 bases. Germline-derived CDR1 and CDR2 are SGHRS and YFSETQ. The CDR3 extends over 14 amino acids. J was trimmed by 2 bases and V by 3 bases; bases with no gene match: 4. CDR3 nucleotides: TGCGCCAGCAGCTGGGACAGCTTCAACTATGGCTACACCTTC. This translates into CASSWDSFNYGYTF.